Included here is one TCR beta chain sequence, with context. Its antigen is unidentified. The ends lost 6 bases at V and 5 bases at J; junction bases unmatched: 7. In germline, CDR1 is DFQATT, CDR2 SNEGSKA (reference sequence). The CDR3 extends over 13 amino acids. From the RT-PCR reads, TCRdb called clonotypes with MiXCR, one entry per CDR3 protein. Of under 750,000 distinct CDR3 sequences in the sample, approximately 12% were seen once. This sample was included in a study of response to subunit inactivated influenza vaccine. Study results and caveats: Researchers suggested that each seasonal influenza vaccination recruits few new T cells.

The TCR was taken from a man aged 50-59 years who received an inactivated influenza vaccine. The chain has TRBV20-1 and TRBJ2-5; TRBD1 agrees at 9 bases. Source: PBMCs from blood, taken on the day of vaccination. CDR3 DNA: TGCAGTGCGCGGACAGGGGTAGGGGAGACCCAGTACTTC. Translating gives CSARTGVGETQYF.